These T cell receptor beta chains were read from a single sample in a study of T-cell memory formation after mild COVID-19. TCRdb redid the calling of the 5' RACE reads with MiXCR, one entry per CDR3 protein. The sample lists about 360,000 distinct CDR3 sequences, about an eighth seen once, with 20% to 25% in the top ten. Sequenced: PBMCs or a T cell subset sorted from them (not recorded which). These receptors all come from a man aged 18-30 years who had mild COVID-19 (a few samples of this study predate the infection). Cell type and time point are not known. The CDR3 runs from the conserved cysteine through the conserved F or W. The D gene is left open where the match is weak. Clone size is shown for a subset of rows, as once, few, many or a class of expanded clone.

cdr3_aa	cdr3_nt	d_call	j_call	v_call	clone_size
CASSQDGGRSLEAFF	TGCGCCAGCAGCCAAGATGGCGGTAGGAGCCTGGAGGCTTTCTTT	.	TRBJ1-1	TRBV4-3	.
CASSPRPPGVVEETQYF	TGTGCCAGCAGCCCCCGGCCCCCCGGGGTAGTTGAGGAGACCCAGTACTTC	.	TRBJ2-5	TRBV7-3	.
CASSRDTDNSPLHF	TGTGCCAGCAGCCGGGACACGGATAATTCACCCCTCCACTTT	.	TRBJ1-6	TRBV3-1	.
CASSLDWGGFTEAFF	TGTGCCAGCAGCTTAGATTGGGGGGGCTTCACTGAAGCTTTCTTT	.	TRBJ1-1	TRBV7-2	many
CASSTSGGHQETQYF	TGTGCCAGCAGCACTAGCGGGGGACATCAAGAGACCCAGTACTTC	TRBD2	TRBJ2-5	TRBV7-2	few
CASNRQGGSGEQFF	TGTGCCAGCAACCGACAGGGGGGCTCGGGTGAGCAGTTCTTC	TRBD1	TRBJ2-1	TRBV6-1	.
CASSERNRANEQFF	TGTGCCAGCAGTGAGAGAAACAGGGCCAATGAGCAGTTCTTC	.	TRBJ2-1	TRBV12-3/TRBV12-4	.
CASSQVPDNLRDTQYF	TGTGCCAGCAGCCAAGTCCCAGATAACCTTAGGGATACGCAGTATTTT	.	TRBJ2-3	TRBV14	.
CASSKGRGASSGNTIYF	TGTGCCAGCAGTAAAGGGAGGGGGGCCAGCTCTGGAAACACCATATATTTT	.	TRBJ1-3	TRBV7-2	.
CATSSSGAQSEQFF	TGTGCCACCAGTTCTAGCGGGGCCCAAAGCGAGCAGTTCTTC	TRBD2	TRBJ2-1	TRBV24-1	few
CASSHADSPLHF	TGTGCCAGCAGCCACGCAGATTCACCCCTCCACTTT	.	TRBJ1-6	TRBV5-6	few
CASSPTGGAGQPQHF	TGTGCCAGCAGTCCCACAGGGGGCGCAGGTCAGCCCCAGCATTTT	TRBD1	TRBJ1-5	TRBV12-3/TRBV12-4	few
CASSYWTQPDTQYF	TGCGCCAGCAGCTACTGGACCCAGCCAGATACGCAGTATTTT	.	TRBJ2-3	TRBV5-1	many
CASSLGLARTQETQYF	TGTGCCAGCAGCTTAGGCCTAGCGAGGACCCAAGAGACCCAGTACTTC	.	TRBJ2-5	TRBV7-8	few
CATSDRTGGLTDTQYF	TGTGCCACCAGTGACCGGACAGGGGGCTTGACAGATACGCAGTATTTT	TRBD1	TRBJ2-3	TRBV24-1	once
CASSQGIYNEQFF	TGCGCCAGCAGCCAAGGCATCTACAATGAGCAGTTCTTC	.	TRBJ2-1	TRBV4-1	many
CASSLQGGVGTQYF	TGTGCCAGCAGCCTACAGGGAGGAGTGGGGACCCAGTACTTC	.	TRBJ2-5	TRBV7-9	.
CSAPVGGGTDTQYF	TGCAGTGCCCCCGTGGGCGGGGGCACAGATACGCAGTATTTT	.	TRBJ2-3	TRBV20-1	.
CATSDHRTGYGYTF	TGTGCCACCAGTGATCACAGGACGGGCTATGGCTACACCTTC	.	TRBJ1-2	TRBV24-1	many
CASSLRLSGGDNEQFF	TGCGCCAGCAGCTTGAGGCTTAGCGGGGGAGACAATGAGCAGTTCTTC	TRBD2	TRBJ2-1	TRBV5-1	.
CASSLSAVNYEQYF	TGTGCCAGCAGCTTAAGCGCCGTAAACTACGAGCAGTACTTC	.	TRBJ2-7	TRBV7-3	few
CSAPLGGPGANVLTF	TGCAGTGCCCCCCTCGGGGGGCCTGGGGCCAACGTCCTGACTTTC	.	TRBJ2-6	TRBV20-1	.
CASSQVQRRTEAFF	TGTGCCAGCAGCCAGGTACAGAGGCGCACTGAAGCTTTCTTT	.	TRBJ1-1	TRBV11-2	few
CASRDSSNQPQHF	TGTGCCAGCAGGGACAGTAGCAATCAGCCCCAGCATTTT	.	TRBJ1-5	TRBV6-1	.
CATGSARANVLTF	TGTGCCACCGGAAGCGCTAGGGCCAACGTCCTGACTTTC	.	TRBJ2-6	TRBV15	.
CASKPFGTNTRYF	TGTGCCAGCAAACCATTCGGGACTAACACCCGGTATTTT	TRBD2	TRBJ2-3	TRBV12-3/TRBV12-4	.
CASSQVIRDSSSDTQYF	TGCGCCAGCAGCCAAGTTATTCGGGATTCTAGTTCAGATACGCAGTATTTT	.	TRBJ2-3	TRBV4-1	.
CASSYSETRSNEQFF	TGTGCCAGCAGTTACTCGGAGACTAGGAGCAATGAGCAGTTCTTC	.	TRBJ2-1	TRBV6-5	few
CASSDNRGNTGELFF	TGTGCCAGCAGTGATAACAGGGGGAACACCGGGGAGCTGTTTTTT	TRBD1	TRBJ2-2	TRBV25-1	.
CASSSLKGNEQFF	TGTGCCAGCAGCTCCCTGAAGGGCAATGAGCAGTTCTTC	.	TRBJ2-1	TRBV11-2	few
CAISDGVANEKLFF	TGTGCCATCAGTGACGGGGTGGCGAATGAAAAACTGTTTTTT	.	TRBJ1-4	TRBV10-3	few
CASSQGGRGEAFF	TGCGCCAGCAGCCAAGGGGGAAGGGGGGAAGCTTTCTTT	.	TRBJ1-1	TRBV4-1	.
CAWSYRGNQPQHF	TGTGCCTGGAGTTACAGGGGGAATCAGCCCCAGCATTTT	TRBD1	TRBJ1-5	TRBV30	few
CASSLARGYTGELFF	TGTGCCAGCAGCTTAGCCAGGGGCTACACCGGGGAGCTGTTTTTT	.	TRBJ2-2	TRBV7-2	.
CASSAVGLDYTF	TGCGCCAGCAGCGCGGTCGGGCTTGACTACACCTTC	.	TRBJ1-2	TRBV5-1	.
CASSLGRDPKTQYF	TGTGCCAGCAGCTTAGGAAGGGATCCGAAGACCCAGTACTTC	.	TRBJ2-5	TRBV11-2	many
CASSSPGTLTSTGELFF	TGTGCCAGCAGTTCTCCCGGGACGCTGACGAGCACCGGGGAGCTGTTTTTT	.	TRBJ2-2	TRBV12-3/TRBV12-4	few
CASSLDGAYGELFF	TGTGCCAGCAGCTTAGACGGGGCCTATGGGGAGCTGTTTTTT	.	TRBJ2-2	TRBV11-3	few
CASSGQVGNSPLHF	TGTGCCAGCAGCGGACAGGTTGGGAATTCACCCCTCCACTTT	TRBD1	TRBJ1-6	TRBV7-6	many
CASRVGGRNEQFF	TGTGCCAGCAGGGTAGGGGGTAGGAATGAGCAGTTCTTC	.	TRBJ2-1	TRBV6-1	few
CASRSSEGTIYF	TGTGCCAGCAGGAGCTCGGAGGGCACCATATATTTT	.	TRBJ1-3	TRBV6-5	.
CSVGVTNTGELFF	TGCAGCGTCGGAGTAACGAACACCGGGGAGCTGTTTTTT	.	TRBJ2-2	TRBV29-1	few
CASSWWRDSEHAFWLPQHF	TGTGCCAGCAGTTGGTGGAGGGACAGCGAACATGCTTTTTGGTTGCCCCAGCATTTT	TRBD1	TRBJ1-5	TRBV6-2/TRBV6-3	few
CASSLYGTGGVRATNEKLFF	TGTGCCAGCAGTTTATACGGGACAGGGGGCGTTAGGGCAACTAATGAAAAACTGTTTTTT	TRBD1	TRBJ1-4	TRBV27	.
CASSWAEYEQFF	TGTGCCAGCAGCTGGGCGGAGTACGAGCAGTTCTTC	.	TRBJ2-1	TRBV7-9	.
CASSRPRGPNYGYTF	TGTGCCAGCAGCCGCCCCCGGGGGCCTAACTATGGCTACACCTTC	.	TRBJ1-2	TRBV7-9	few
CSVEAGYNEQFF	TGCAGCGTTGAAGCAGGCTACAATGAGCAGTTCTTC	.	TRBJ2-1	TRBV29-1	.
CASSVRDYTYNEQFF	TGTGCCAGCAGCGTTAGGGACTACACCTACAATGAGCAGTTCTTC	TRBD2	TRBJ2-1	TRBV9	.
CASSSLPPGWEADTQYF	TGTGCCAGCAGCTCCCTCCCTCCAGGGTGGGAGGCAGATACGCAGTATTTT	.	TRBJ2-3	TRBV7-9	.
CASTRRKPLHF	TGTGCCAGCACCCGACGTAAACCCCTCCACTTT	.	TRBJ1-6	TRBV7-9	.
CASSPAGTGANVLTF	TGTGCCAGCAGCCCGGCAGGGACCGGGGCCAACGTCCTGACTTTC	.	TRBJ2-6	TRBV6-5	few
CASSTRDRGGEQYF	TGTGCCAGCAGCACCCGGGACAGGGGGGGCGAGCAGTACTTC	TRBD1	TRBJ2-7	TRBV7-9	few
CASSYSIGSQGDYGYTF	TGTGCCAGCAGTTACTCGATAGGTTCCCAGGGGGACTATGGCTACACCTTC	TRBD1	TRBJ1-2	TRBV6-5	many
CASSLARSHAYGYTF	TGTGCCAGCAGCTTAGCGCGCAGCCATGCCTATGGCTACACCTTC	.	TRBJ1-2	TRBV7-2	many
CASSPPAGMGTQYF	TGTGCCAGCAGCCCCCCCGCAGGAATGGGGACCCAGTACTTC	.	TRBJ2-5	TRBV7-2	few
CASSQAPPQGGTEAFF	TGCGCCAGCAGCCAAGCCCCCCCGCAGGGAGGTACTGAAGCTTTCTTT	.	TRBJ1-1	TRBV4-1	few
CASSPGQGYTDTQYF	TGTGCCAGCAGCCCCGGCCAGGGTTACACAGATACGCAGTATTTT	.	TRBJ2-3	TRBV5-5	.